This entry lists 14 T cell receptor beta chains sequenced from one sample in a study of shared clonotypes between healthy human individuals. Naive CD8 cells lacked CD45RO and underwent positive selection for CCR7, leaving out terminally differentiated effector memory CD45RA+ cells. Here immunoSEQ multiplex PCR was the method, and the copy in TCRdb shows in-frame clones only, minus some. The sample carries 800,000 or so clones, around 96% recorded once. Input material: naive CD8+ T cells sorted from blood. The receptors come from a man aged 25-45 years in good health.

In the case of this clone: This same CDR3 is encoded by further DNA sequences in the sample. The J gene is TRBJ2-2, the V gene TRBV5-1; D unresolved. Deletions cut 2 bases from V and 6 bases from J, with 2 bases between. This CDR3 is 11 amino acids long. Looked up from germline, CDR1 is SGHRS and CDR2 is YFSETQ. CDR3 residues: CASSFSGELFF. Here the CDR3 DNA reads TGCGCCAGCAGCTTCTCCGGGGAGCTGTTTTTT.

The rearrangement uses TRBV21-1 and TRBJ2-5. TRBV21-1 is a known pseudogene. The CDR3 is 11 residues long. CDR3 loop: CASSKEETQYF. DNA of the CDR3: TGTGCCAGCAGCAAAGAAGAGACCCAGTACTTC.

This sequence joins TRBV5-6 and TRBJ1-2, with D hard to call. The CDR3 consists of 16 residues. The V gene's germline CDR1 is SGHDT and CDR2 YYEEEE. The germline V and J ends were trimmed by 0 bases and 4 bases, with 16 bases remaining between them. The CDR3 region has the DNA TGTGCCAGCAGCTTGGTGGCCTCCTCGAATTTCTATGGCTACACCTTC. The encoded protein is CASSLVASSNFYGYTF. The full variable domain, rest sourced from reference TRBV5-6 and TRBJ1-2, is DAGVTQSPTHLIKTRGQQVTLRCSPKSGHDTVSWYQQALGQGPQFIFQYYEEEERQRGNFPDRFSGHQFPNYSSELNVNALLLGDSALYLCASSLVASSNFYGYTFGSGTRLTVV.

The chain couples TRBV7-9 to TRBJ1-4; D gene ambiguous. Trimming left V 5 bases short and J 3 bases short, with 7 bases between. This CDR3 contains 13 residues. CDR1 SEHNR and CDR2 FQNEAQ come from the germline V gene (reference sequence). CDR3 in DNA: TGTGCCAGCAGCGACGGCCCTAATGAAAAACTGTTTTTT. The encoded protein is CASSDGPNEKLFF.

This clone was counted once. The chain joins TRBV9 to TRBJ2-7; 10 bases fit TRBD1. Germline CDR1 reads SGDLS; CDR2 reads YYNGEE. Trimming cost V 4 bases and J 0 bases; bases outside gene matches: 7. This CDR3 region has 16 residues. CDR3 sequence (DNA): TGTGCCAGCAGCCCCCGGACAGGGGGATACTCCTACGAGCAGTACTTC. It specifies CASSPRTGGYSYEQYF.

The chain employs TRBV27 and TRBJ2-7; 8 bases line up with TRBD1. Trimming removed 0 bases from V and 3 bases from J; junction bases left unmatched: 4. The CDR3 runs to 15 residues. CDR1 MNHEY and CDR2 SMNVEV come from the germline V gene (reference sequence). This CDR3 reads CASSLSSGGGYEQYF. The CDR3, as DNA: TGTGCCAGCAGTTTATCATCAGGGGGCGGCTACGAGCAGTACTTC.

J is TRBJ2-1 and V is TRBV7-9; unclear D gene. V dropped 4 bases and J dropped 2 bases, with 6 bases sitting between them. CDR1 is SEHNR, CDR2 FQNEAQ, per germline (reference sequence). The length of the CDR3 is 13 residues. CDR3 in amino acids: CASSSFTYNEQFF. CDR3 in DNA: TGTGCCAGCAGCTCGTTCACCTACAATGAGCAGTTCTTC.

This clone was counted at least ten times. CDR3 sequence reads: CASKDGVGRGNQPQHF. CDR3 nucleotide sequence: TGTGCCAGTAAAGACGGCGTCGGCAGGGGCAATCAGCCCCAGCATTTT. The chain employs TRBV19 and TRBJ1-5, with D possibly being TRBD1 (5 bases). From germline, CDR1 is LNHDA and CDR2 SQIVND (reference sequence). V lost 7 bases and J lost 2, with 18 bases in between. CDR3 length: 16 residues.

The chain recombines TRBV29-1 with TRBJ2-3; tentative D call: TRBD1 (6 bases). CDR1 and CDR2 from the germline V gene are SQVTM and ANQGSEA. Trimming cost V 7 bases and J 8 bases, with 19 bases left between them. The length of the CDR3 is 13 residues. CDR3 nucleotides: TGCAGCGCTTTGGACAGTTCAGGAAGTACGCAGTATTTT. As protein: CSALDSSGSTQYF.

The V gene is TRBV6-6, the J gene TRBJ1-5; D gene uncertain. V gave up 0 bases and J gave up 4 bases, with 10 bases separating them. Looked up from germline, CDR1 is MNHNY and CDR2 is SVGAGI (reference sequence). The CDR3 runs to 15 residues. CDR3 region: CASSYSRLENQPQHF. The CDR3 DNA is TGTGCCAGCAGTTACTCGAGGTTGGAAAATCAGCCCCAGCATTTT.

This clone appeared a few times. This CDR3 is also generated by other DNA sequences in the sample. V and J are TRBV11-2 and TRBJ2-3, with 11 bases lining up with TRBD2. Germline V gene data show CDR1 as SGHAT and CDR2 as FQNNGV. This CDR3 contains 16 residues. V shed 0 bases and J 1 base; nucleotides not matched to a gene: 0. CDR3 bases: TGTGCCAGCAGCTTAGAACTAGCGGGAGGCACAGATACGCAGTATTTT. Encoded protein: CASSLELAGGTDTQYF. The full variable domain, in which reference TRBV11-2 and TRBJ2-3 provide the parts outside the CDR3, is EAGVAQSPRYKIIEKRQSVAFWCNPISGHATLYWYQQILGQGPKLLIQFQNNGVVDDSQLPKDRFSAERLKGVDSTLKIQPAKLEDSAVYLCASSLELAGGTDTQYFGPGTRLTVL.

V usage is TRBV5-1 and J usage is TRBJ2-2; TRBD2 matches at 14 bases. The CDR3 loop spans 18 amino acids. Germline V gene data show CDR1 as SGHRS and CDR2 as YFSETQ. Trimming at V came to 4 bases and at J to 3 bases, leaving 8 bases not matched to a gene. In DNA form, the CDR3 reads TGCGCCAGCAGCCCCCTGACTAGCGGGAGGGCGGACACCGGGGAGCTGTTTTTT. This encodes CASSPLTSGRADTGELFF.

V is TRBV15 and J is TRBJ2-1; 10 nucleotides align to TRBD1. The CDR3 is 15 amino acids. CDR1 and CDR2 (germline): LNHNV, YYDKDF (reference sequence). V lost 4 bases to trimming and J lost 7 bases; unmatched junction nucleotides: 7. CDR3 nucleotides: TGTGCCACCAGCAAACGGGACAGGGGTTTGAATGAGCAGTTCTTC. Protein: CATSKRDRGLNEQFF.

This clone was recorded only once. The chain links TRBV5-5 to TRBJ2-2; the D gene is possibly TRBD1 (5 bases). The CDR3 loop spans 16 amino acids. CDR1 and CDR2 from the germline V gene are SGHKS and YYEKEE (reference sequence). Trimming took off 1 base at V and 4 bases at J, with 14 bases between the two ends. The CDR3 coding sequence is TGTGCCAGCAGCTTGAGTTGGGCAGGGCCCACCGGGGAGCTGTTTTTT. This gives the protein CASSLSWAGPTGELFF.